This T cell receptor (beta chain) was sequenced during a study of CD8 T cells in Susac syndrome. The V segment lost 7 bases and the J segment 4 bases; nucleotides outside the gene matches: 7. Germline V gene data show CDR1 as MDHEN and CDR2 as SYDVKM. The CDR3 length is 13 residues. Each multiple sclerosis control was a treatment-naive patient with relapsing-remitting disease that was either stable or active. TEMRA cells were FACS-enriched, with CD8+ and CD4+ T cells isolated negatively. The RNA input was about 0.5 to 1 ug, and it was reverse transcribed with random hexamers. TCRdb fed the immunoSEQ multiplex PCR reads into MiXCR, producing one record per CDR3 protein. The sample comprises 160,000 or so distinct CDR3 sequences, around 94% of which are singletons, and about 0.089% rests with the top ten.

This sequence originates from a human donor with multiple sclerosis. The source material was CD4+ T cells from PBMCs. V gene TRBV28 combines with J gene TRBJ2-7; TRBD1 matches 7 bases. Here the CDR3 DNA reads TGTGCCAGCACCCAGACAGGGATTTACGAGCAGTACTTC. Protein sequence: CASTQTGIYEQYF.